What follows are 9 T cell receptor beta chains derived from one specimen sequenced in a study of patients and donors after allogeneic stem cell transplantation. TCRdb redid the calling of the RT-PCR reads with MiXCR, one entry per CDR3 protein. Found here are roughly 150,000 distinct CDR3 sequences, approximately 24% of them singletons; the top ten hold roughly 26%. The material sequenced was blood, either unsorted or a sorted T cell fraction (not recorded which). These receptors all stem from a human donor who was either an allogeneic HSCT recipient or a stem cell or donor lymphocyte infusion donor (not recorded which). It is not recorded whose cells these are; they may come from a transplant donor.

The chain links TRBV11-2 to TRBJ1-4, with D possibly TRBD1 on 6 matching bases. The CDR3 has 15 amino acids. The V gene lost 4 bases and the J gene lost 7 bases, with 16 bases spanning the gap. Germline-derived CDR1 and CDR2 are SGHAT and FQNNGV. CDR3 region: CASSSLRGALEKLFF. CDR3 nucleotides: TGTGCCAGCAGCTCCTTGAGGGGGGCGCTTGAAAAACTGTTTTTT.

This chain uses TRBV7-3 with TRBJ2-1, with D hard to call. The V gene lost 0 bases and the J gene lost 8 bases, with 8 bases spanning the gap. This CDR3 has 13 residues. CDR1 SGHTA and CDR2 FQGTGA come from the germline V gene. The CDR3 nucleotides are TGTGCCAGCAGCTTAACGGTCAAGGATGAGCAGTTCTTC. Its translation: CASSLTVKDEQFF.

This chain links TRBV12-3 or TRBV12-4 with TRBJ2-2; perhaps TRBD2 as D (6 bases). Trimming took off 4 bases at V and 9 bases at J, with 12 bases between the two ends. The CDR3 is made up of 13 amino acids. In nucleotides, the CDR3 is TGTGCCAGCAGTTGGGACTTCCCGTGGGAGCTGTTTTTT. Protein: CASSWDFPWELFF.

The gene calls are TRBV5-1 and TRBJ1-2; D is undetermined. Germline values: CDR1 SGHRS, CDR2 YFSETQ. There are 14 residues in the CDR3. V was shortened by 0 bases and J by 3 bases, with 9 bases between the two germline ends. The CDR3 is CASSLDGIDYGYTF. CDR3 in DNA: TGCGCCAGCAGCTTGGACGGGATTGACTATGGCTACACCTTC.

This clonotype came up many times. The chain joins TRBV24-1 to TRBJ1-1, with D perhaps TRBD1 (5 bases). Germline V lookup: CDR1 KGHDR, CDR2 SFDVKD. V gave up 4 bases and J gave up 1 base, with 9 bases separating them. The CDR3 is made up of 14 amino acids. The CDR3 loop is CATSEEGSNTEAFF. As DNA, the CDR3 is TGTGCCACCAGTGAGGAGGGGTCGAACACTGAAGCTTTCTTT.

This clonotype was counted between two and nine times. The CDR3 is CASTGGDQPQHF. CDR3 DNA sequence: TGTGCCAGCACTGGGGGTGATCAGCCCCAGCATTTT. This chain uses TRBV7-2 with TRBJ1-5; D is perhaps TRBD1 (5 bases). Trimming stripped 7 bases from V and 5 bases from J, with 9 bases between. This CDR3 has 12 residues. Looked up from germline, CDR1 is SGHTA and CDR2 is FQGNSA.

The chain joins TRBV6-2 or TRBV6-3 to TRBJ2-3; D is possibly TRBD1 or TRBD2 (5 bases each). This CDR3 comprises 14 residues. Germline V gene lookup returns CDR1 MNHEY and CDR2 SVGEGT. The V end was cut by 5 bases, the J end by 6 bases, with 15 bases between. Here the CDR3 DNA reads TGTGCCAGCAGTCGCCGACAGAGGGGTGATACGCAGTATTTT. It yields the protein CASSRRQRGDTQYF.

The CDR3 loop is CATSRDLGGGANEQFF. The DNA of the CDR3 is TGTGCCACCAGCAGAGATCTAGGAGGGGGGGCCAATGAGCAGTTCTTC. The chain is built from TRBV15 and TRBJ2-1; TRBD2 might be the D (7 bases). The CDR3 is made up of 16 amino acids. The V and J ends lost 0 bases and 6 bases respectively, with 15 bases between them. CDR1 is LNHNV and CDR2 is YYDKDF in the germline V gene (reference sequence).

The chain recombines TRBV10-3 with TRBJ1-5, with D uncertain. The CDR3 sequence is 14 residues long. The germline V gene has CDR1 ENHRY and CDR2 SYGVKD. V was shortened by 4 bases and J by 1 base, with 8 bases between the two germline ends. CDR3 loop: CAISARESNQPQHF. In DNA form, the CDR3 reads TGTGCCATCAGTGCCCGGGAGAGCAATCAGCCCCAGCATTTT.